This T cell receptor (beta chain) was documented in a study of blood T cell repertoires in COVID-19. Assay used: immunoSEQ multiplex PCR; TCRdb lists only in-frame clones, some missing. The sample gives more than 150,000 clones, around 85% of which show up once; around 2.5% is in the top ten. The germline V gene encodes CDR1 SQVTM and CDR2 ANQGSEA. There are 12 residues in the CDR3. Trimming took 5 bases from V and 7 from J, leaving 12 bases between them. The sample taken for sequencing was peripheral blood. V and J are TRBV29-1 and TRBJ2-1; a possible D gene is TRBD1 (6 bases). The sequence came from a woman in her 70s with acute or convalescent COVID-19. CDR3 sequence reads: CSVKYRANEQFF. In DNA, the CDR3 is TGCAGCGTTAAATACAGGGCTAATGAGCAGTTCTTC.